A single sample gave rise to the 15 T cell receptor beta chains below, sequenced in a study of CD8 T cells in Susac syndrome. Random hexamers were used to reverse transcribe the RNA input (roughly 0.5 to 1 ug). TCRdb used MiXCR to reprocess the immunoSEQ multiplex PCR reads, holding one entry per CDR3 protein. The profile shows 100,000 to 150,000 distinct CDR3 sequences, 85% to 95% of them singletons. The specimen sequenced was CD8+ T cells from PBMCs. These receptors were obtained from a human donor with multiple sclerosis.

The chain has TRBV4-1 and TRBJ2-7; no definite D call. Germline values: CDR1 MGHRA, CDR2 YSYEKL. The CDR3 runs 15 residues. Trimming took 5 bases from V and 4 from J, leaving 18 bases between them. This CDR3 reads CASSARDGSPYEQYF. The CDR3 DNA reads TGCGCCAGCAGCGCCCGAGATGGTAGTCCTTACGAGCAGTACTTC.

The V gene is TRBV3-1, the J gene TRBJ2-7; maybe TRBD1 (6 bases). Germline CDR1 is LGHDT and CDR2 is YNNKEL (reference sequence). The length of the CDR3 is 14 residues. V lost 4 bases and J 7 bases, leaving 17 bases between the germline ends. The chain's CDR3 is CASSRWDTSREQYF. The CDR3 DNA follows: TGTGCCAGCAGCCGCTGGGACACCTCAAGGGAGCAGTACTTC.

The chain uses TRBV23-1 and TRBJ1-2, with 8 bases that match TRBD1. TRBV23-1 is an open reading frame whose function is uncertain. This CDR3 contains 15 residues. With 0 bases clipped from V and 8 bases from J, the junction kept 8 bases outside the gene matches. The CDR3 DNA sequence: TGCGCCAGCAGTCAATCGAAGACAGGGGTAGACGGCTACACCTTC. It codes for CASSQSKTGVDGYTF.

The CDR3 coding sequence is TGTGCCAGCAGCTTAGGGCGGGTTTACGAGCAGTACGTC. Translated, it gives CASSLGRVYEQYV. This sequence joins TRBV11-2 and TRBJ2-7, with TRBD2 as a possible D gene (5 bases). CDR1 and CDR2 (germline): SGHAT, FQNNGV. Trimming removed 1 base from V and 4 bases from J, with 8 bases in between. The CDR3 has 13 residues.

The chain is built from TRBV15 and TRBJ2-5; tentatively, D is TRBD1 (6 bases). The CDR3 runs 15 residues. Looked up from germline, CDR1 is LNHNV and CDR2 is YYDKDF (reference sequence). V lost 3 bases and J 2 bases, leaving 13 bases between the germline ends. CDR3 loop: CATSSYRDIQETQYF. The CDR3 DNA follows: TGTGCCACCAGCAGTTATAGGGACATTCAAGAGACCCAGTACTTC. Complete variable domain (other parts from reference TRBV15 and TRBJ2-5): DAMVIQNPRYQVTQFGKPVTLSCSQTLNHNVMYWYQQKSSQAPKLLFHYYDKDFNNEADTPDNFQSRRPNTSFCFLDIRSPGLGDTAMYLCATSSYRDIQETQYFGPGTRLLVL.

This chain connects TRBV30 to TRBJ2-7; D might be TRBD1 (7 bases). This CDR3 comprises 13 residues. Trimming pared 2 bases from V and 4 bases from J, leaving 12 bases between. From germline, CDR1 is GTSNPN and CDR2 SVGIG (reference sequence). The chain's CDR3 is CAWSLPGGYEQYV. CDR3 coding DNA: TGTGCCTGGAGTTTACCAGGGGGGTACGAGCAGTACGTC.

The chain carries TRBV7-9 and TRBJ2-7; 10 bases are a match to TRBD1. The CDR3 sequence is 14 residues long. CDR1 SEHNR and CDR2 FQNEAQ come from the germline V gene (reference sequence). V was pared by 4 bases and J by 5 bases, with 5 bases of the junction left unmatched. The CDR3 region is CASSSGQGKDEQYF. The DNA for the CDR3 is TGTGCCAGCAGCTCGGGACAGGGGAAAGACGAGCAGTACTTC.

The chain recombines TRBV7-2 with TRBJ1-5; D might be TRBD1 (5 bases). Germline loops: CDR1 SGHTA, CDR2 FQGNSA. The V end was cut by 2 bases, the J end by 6 bases, with 17 bases between. The CDR3 has 16 residues. The CDR3 DNA sequence: TGTGCCAGCAGCTTAAACGCCAGGGTGGCAAGTCAGCCCCAGCATTTT. Encoded protein: CASSLNARVASQPQHF.

This clonotype came up once. The chain carries TRBV2 and TRBJ2-2, with 13 bases matching TRBD2. The CDR3 runs 17 residues. From germline, CDR1 is SNHLY and CDR2 FYNNEI. The junction had 5 bases not matched to a gene; V was cut back by 7 bases and J by 0 bases. The CDR3 is CASTETSGGTNTGELFF. DNA of the CDR3: TGTGCCAGCACCGAGACTAGCGGGGGGACGAACACCGGGGAGCTGTTTTTT.

This chain connects TRBV27 to TRBJ1-2; the match to TRBD1 covers 9 bases. The germline gives CDR1 MNHEY, CDR2 SMNVEV (reference sequence). The CDR3 consists of 14 residues. Trimming took 5 bases from V and 6 from J; bases not matched to a gene: 7. The CDR3 DNA reads TGTGCCAGCAGTGTCGGGACAGGGATCGATGGCTACACCTTC. Translated: CASSVGTGIDGYTF.

The J gene is TRBJ1-5, the V gene TRBV19; 7 bases are a match to TRBD1. The length of the CDR3 is 15 residues. Per germline, CDR1 LNHDA and CDR2 SQIVND (reference sequence). The junction had 6 bases not matched to a gene; V was cut back by 7 bases and J by 0 bases. CDR3 nucleotide sequence: TGTGCCAGTATCCCGGGACAGAATAGCAATCAGCCCCAGCATTTT. Protein: CASIPGQNSNQPQHF.

This clonotype was observed a single time. The chain employs TRBV9 and TRBJ1-1, with D maybe TRBD1 (5 bases). Germline V gene lookup returns CDR1 SGDLS and CDR2 YYNGEE. Trimming cost V 2 bases and J 3 bases, with 11 bases left between them. This CDR3 has 14 residues. CDR3 sequence (DNA): TGTGCCAGCAGCGTGTGGGGGGGTGACACTGAAGCTTTCTTT. Translated, it gives CASSVWGGDTEAFF.

The chain links TRBV29-1 to TRBJ2-3; the match to TRBD1 covers 9 bases. J lost 5 bases, V lost 0 bases, and 33 bases had no gene match. The germline CDR1 and CDR2 sequences are SQVTM and ANQGSEA. The CDR3 spans 24 residues. The CDR3 is CSVEEPRDREIRRSGDERLDTQYF. CDR3 DNA sequence: TGCAGCGTTGAAGAGCCCCGGGACAGGGAGATCCGTAGAAGCGGGGACGAAAGGTTAGATACGCAGTATTTT.

This clonotype was seen just once. The V call is TRBV6-2 or TRBV6-3, the J call TRBJ2-5; 7 bases agree with TRBD1. The germline V gene has CDR1 MNHEY and CDR2 SVGEGT. Losses at the gene ends were 5 bases for V and 7 bases for J; bases not matched to a gene: 10. There are 14 residues in the CDR3. CDR3 in DNA: TGTGCCAGCAGTCACCAGACAGGGTTGGGGACCCAGTACTTC. Translated, it gives CASSHQTGLGTQYF.

The chain joins TRBV7-9 to TRBJ2-7; 8 positions match TRBD1. CDR3 length: 14 amino acids. CDR1 and CDR2 (germline): SEHNR, FQNEAQ (reference sequence). V trimming: 1 base; J trimming: 1 base; junction bases outside the gene matches: 0. CDR3 in amino acids: CASSLGDRSYEQYF. DNA for the CDR3: TGTGCCAGCAGCTTAGGGGACAGGTCCTACGAGCAGTACTTC. The whole variable domain, filled in from reference TRBV7-9 and TRBJ2-7, reads DTGVSQNPRHKITKRGQNVTFRCDPISEHNRLYWYRQTLGQGPEFLTYFQNEAQLEKSRLLSDRFSAERPKGSFSTLEIQRTEQGDSAMYLCASSLGDRSYEQYFGPGTRLTVT.